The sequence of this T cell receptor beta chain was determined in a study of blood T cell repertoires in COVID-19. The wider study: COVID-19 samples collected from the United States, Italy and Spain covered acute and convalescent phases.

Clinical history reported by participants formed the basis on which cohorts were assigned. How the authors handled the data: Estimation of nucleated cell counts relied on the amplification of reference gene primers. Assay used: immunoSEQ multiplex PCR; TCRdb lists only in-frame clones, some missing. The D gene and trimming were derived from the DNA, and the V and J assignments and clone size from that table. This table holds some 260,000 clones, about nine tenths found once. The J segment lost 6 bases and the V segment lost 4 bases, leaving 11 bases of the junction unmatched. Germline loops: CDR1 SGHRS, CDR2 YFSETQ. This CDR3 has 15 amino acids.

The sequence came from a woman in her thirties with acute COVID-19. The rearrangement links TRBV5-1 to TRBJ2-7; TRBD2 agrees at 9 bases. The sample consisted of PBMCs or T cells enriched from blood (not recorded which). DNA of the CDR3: TGCGCCAGCAGCCCGACGGCAGCGGGGGGTGGCGAGCAGTACTTC. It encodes CASSPTAAGGGEQYF. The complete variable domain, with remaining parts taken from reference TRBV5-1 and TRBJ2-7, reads KAGVTQTPRYLIKTRGQQVTLSCSPISGHRSVSWYQQTPGQGLQFLFEYFSETQRNKGNFPGRFSGRQFSNSRSEMNVSTLELGDSALYLCASSPTAAGGGEQYFGPGTRLTVT.